This is a list of T cell receptor beta chains from one sample in a study of blood T cell repertoires in COVID-19. Produced via immunoSEQ multiplex PCR; TCRdb's table is partial and in-frame only. The sample includes under 100,000 clones, about four fifths of them seen just once. Material for sequencing was peripheral blood. Source of these receptors: a woman between 40 and 55 years old with active or convalescent COVID-19. The CDR3 runs from the conserved cysteine through the conserved F or W. A D gene is named only where the DNA matches it firmly. Expanded clones get a size class; other rows say once, few or many, or leave the size out.

>once|TRBJ1-1|TRBV6-5|NA
CASRAGRAEAFF
TGTGCCAGCAGGGCAGGGAGGGCTGAAGCTTTCTTT
>few|TRBJ2-7|TRBV7-9|TRBD2
CASSAPTSGESYEQYF
TGTGCCAGCAGCGCTCCAACTAGCGGGGAGTCGTACGAGCAGTACTTC
>once|TRBJ1-2|TRBV28|NA
CANKTLVNALANYGYTF
TGTGCCAACAAGACACTCGTCAACGCTTTAGCTAACTATGGCTACACCTTC
>NA|TRBJ1-2|TRBV4-3|TRBD1
CASSQELGTGGSGYTF
TGCGCCAGCAGCCAAGAACTGGGTACAGGGGGCTCTGGCTACACCTTC
>NA|TRBJ2-3|TRBV7-2|NA
CATTRVPYTDTQYF
TGTGCCACCACCAGGGTTCCCTACACAGATACGCAGTATTTT
>NA|TRBJ2-5|TRBV6-4|TRBD2
CASAKRGPQETQYF
TGTGCCAGCGCCAAGCGGGGGCCTCAAGAGACCCAGTACTTC
>NA|TRBJ2-1|TRBV28|TRBD1
CASTDRVEVFF
TGTGCCAGCACGGACAGGGTCGAGGTTTTCTTC
>NA|TRBJ1-1|TRBV6-5|NA
CASSFTNTEAFF
TGTGCCAGCAGTTTCACTAACACTGAAGCTTTCTTT
>NA|TRBJ1-2|TRBV19|NA
CASSIPLGRRDYGYTF
TGTGCCAGTAGTATTCCGTTAGGGAGACGGGACTATGGCTACACCTTC
>NA|TRBJ2-1|TRBV25-1|NA
CASSGWGPTRNEQFF
TGTGCCAGCAGTGGATGGGGGCCGACTCGGAATGAGCAGTTCTTC
>NA|TRBJ2-3|TRBV15|NA
CATSRVALGADTQYF
TGTGCCACCAGCCGAGTGGCCCTAGGTGCAGATACGCAGTATTTT
>NA|TRBJ2-3|TRBV12-5|TRBD1
CASGRDRRDTQYF
TGTGCTAGTGGTCGGGACAGGAGGGATACGCAGTATTTT
>NA|TRBJ2-7|TRBV5-1|NA
CASSLALVSYEQYF
TGCGCCAGCAGCTTGGCTCTCGTCTCCTACGAGCAGTACTTC
>few|TRBJ1-5|TRBV19|NA
CASSTPLGRHQPQHF
TGTGCCAGTAGTACGCCCCTTGGGCGACATCAGCCCCAGCATTTT
>NA|TRBJ2-1|TRBV18|TRBD2
CASSRRLAGGTGYNEQFF
TGTGCCAGCTCACGACGACTAGCGGGAGGAACCGGCTACAATGAGCAGTTCTTC
>NA|TRBJ1-4|TRBV30|NA
CAYEGRETNEKLFF
TGTGCCTACGAGGGGCGGGAAACTAATGAAAAACTGTTTTTT
>NA|TRBJ2-7|TRBV4-2|NA
CASSQAPLAGWYEQYF
TGTGCCAGCAGCCAAGCTCCATTGGCAGGGTGGTACGAGCAGTACTTC
>NA|TRBJ1-6|TRBV6-5|NA
CASRYGQTDSPLHF
TGTGCCAGCAGATACGGACAGACCGATTCACCCCTCCACTTT
>NA|TRBJ2-3|TRBV7-2|TRBD2
CASSLDWTRTPDTQYF
TGTGCCAGCAGCTTAGACTGGACTAGAACTCCAGATACGCAGTATTTT
>NA|TRBJ2-5|TRBV20-1|NA
CSASMAAGLGETQYF
TGCAGTGCTAGTATGGCTGCGGGGCTAGGGGAGACCCAGTACTTC